The 14 T cell receptor beta chains reported below all come from one sample, sequenced in a study of molecular identifiers for immune sequencing clone quantification. TCRdb ran MiXCR on the PCR reads and lists one entry per CDR3 protein. The sample includes hundreds of thousands of distinct CDR3 sequences, about 25% seen only once; the top ten take approximately 0.75%. Sequencing input: naive CD8+ T cells from blood, with Jurkat cell RNA spiked in. Subset noted: FACS-sorted CD8+CD4-CCR7+CD45RA+ naive T cells. All receptors derive from a human donor in good health. Some libraries in this study had Jurkat cell RNA spiked in.

The rearrangement uses TRBV6-2 or TRBV6-3 and TRBJ2-7, with D possibly called TRBD1 or TRBD2 (5 bases each). V dropped 4 bases and J dropped 0 bases, with 22 bases sitting between them. The CDR3 covers 18 residues. From germline, CDR1 is MNHEY and CDR2 SVGEGT. The CDR3 spells CASSSSDFGMGPSYEQYF. CDR3 coding DNA: TGTGCCAGCAGTTCCTCGGACTTCGGCATGGGGCCCTCCTACGAGCAGTACTTC.

This clonotype turned up a few times. V and J are TRBV4-3 and TRBJ2-2, with 7 bases matching TRBD1. V lost 0 bases to trimming and J lost 4 bases; unmatched junction nucleotides: 8. The CDR3 spans 17 residues. Germline V lookup: CDR1 LGHNA, CDR2 YSLEER. CDR3 in DNA: TGCGCCAGCAGCCAAGATTGGTCAGGGGGTGTCACCGGGGAGCTGTTTTTT. Amino acid sequence: CASSQDWSGGVTGELFF.

This clonotype was counted many times. This chain uses TRBV12-3 or TRBV12-4 with TRBJ2-1; 8 nucleotides agree with TRBD2. The J segment lost 6 bases and the V segment lost 7 bases, leaving 14 bases of the junction unmatched. This CDR3 region has 16 residues. DNA for the CDR3: TGTGCCAGCAATACGGATAGCGGGGAACAAATCAATGAGCAGTTCTTC. Its protein is CASNTDSGEQINEQFF.

As to this clonotype: The germline gene is not matched at one end of the junction; a read error may be the cause. The J gene is TRBJ2-3, the V gene TRBV5-6; 13 nucleotides agree with TRBD2. The CDR3 totals 18 residues. Germline loops: CDR1 SGHDT, CDR2 YYEEEE. CDR3 DNA: TGTGCCAGCAGCGGGGGACTAGCGGGGAAGTCTAGCCCCGCTACGCCGTATTTT. It is translated as CASSGGLAGKSSPATPYF.

Ten or more counts support this clonotype. The J gene is TRBJ2-3, the V gene TRBV20-1; 10 bases are a match to TRBD1. V was clipped by 5 bases and J by 3 bases; unmatched bases: 2. The CDR3 has 13 amino acids. From germline, CDR1 is DFQATT and CDR2 SNEGSKA (reference sequence). CDR3: CSARGQGTDTQYF. The DNA for the CDR3 is TGCAGTGCTCGGGGACAGGGGACAGATACGCAGTATTTT.

The table lists this clonotype with a count of one. The J gene is TRBJ2-1, the V gene TRBV4-3, with D maybe TRBD2 (7 bases). Germline lookup yields CDR1 LGHNA and CDR2 YSLEER. V was trimmed by 2 bases and J by 8 bases, leaving 16 bases between them. The CDR3 spans 15 residues. For the CDR3, the DNA is TGCGCCAGCAGCCAACGTGGGGGGGGCTGGGATGAGCAGTTCTTC. Its protein is CASSQRGGGWDEQFF.

This clonotype turned up a few times. V is TRBV4-3 and J is TRBJ2-2, with a tentative D call TRBD2 (5 bases). Germline CDR1 is LGHNA and CDR2 is YSLEER. With 1 base removed from V and 5 bases from J, the gap between germline ends came to 14 bases. This CDR3 is built from 16 residues. For the CDR3, the DNA is TGCGCCAGCAGCCAAGGGGCGGGTTCTTGGACCGGGGAGCTGTTTTTT. Its protein is CASSQGAGSWTGELFF.

This clonotype was seen a single time. A much larger clone lies a single base off, so this may be a read error. The chain uses TRBV19 and TRBJ1-5; 9 nucleotides align to TRBD1. CDR1 is LNHDA and CDR2 is SQIVND in the germline V gene (reference sequence). CDR3 size: 16 residues. CDR3 nucleotides: TGTGCCAGTAGCGGAGATACAGGGGGCTCGAGTCAGCCCCAGCAATTT. It translates to CASSGDTGGSSQPQQF.

This clonotype was recorded at least ten times. This chain links TRBV4-3 with TRBJ2-3; D unresolved. The CDR3 is made up of 14 amino acids. Germline CDR1 and CDR2: LGHNA and YSLEER. Trimming cost V 4 bases and J 10 bases, with 18 bases left between them. The CDR3 bases are TGCGCCAGCAGCCCCGGACGAGGAGCGATGGCGCAGTATTTT. Amino acid sequence: CASSPGRGAMAQYF.

This clonotype was seen at least ten times. The chain links TRBV25-1 to TRBJ2-3; 7 bases match TRBD1. This CDR3 has 16 residues. After removal of 6 bases from V and 0 bases from J, the junction contained 9 bases not matched to a gene. Germline CDR1 and CDR2: MGHDK and SYGVNS. The DNA for the CDR3 is TGTGCCAGCAGGCTCCCGGGGACAGCTAGCACAGATACGCAGTATTTT. It translates to CASRLPGTASTDTQYF.

For this clonotype: This may come from a read error, since a much larger clone is one base off. The V call is TRBV10-3, the J call TRBJ2-3; 8 bases are shared with TRBD2. This CDR3 has 15 amino acids. Looked up from germline, CDR1 is ENHRY and CDR2 is SYGVKD. CDR3 nucleotides: TGTGCCATGGCACTCGGGGGGGCTCGGACAGATTCGCAGTATTTT. Protein sequence: CAMALGGARTDSQYF.

The CDR3 spells CSAREGASGRPLYEQYF. CDR3 bases: TGCAGTGCTAGAGAAGGGGCTAGCGGGAGGCCTCTCTACGAGCAGTACTTC. The chain uses TRBV20-1 and TRBJ2-7, with 11 bases identical to TRBD2. The J segment lost 3 bases and the V segment lost 0 bases, leaving 10 bases of the junction unmatched. This CDR3 comprises 17 residues. Looked up from germline, CDR1 is DFQATT and CDR2 is SNEGSKA (reference sequence).

In this sample, this clonotype turned up many times. The chain uses TRBV6-2 or TRBV6-3 and TRBJ1-2; D possibly corresponds to TRBD1 (5 bases). V gave up 4 bases and J gave up 4 bases, with 10 bases separating them. The CDR3 is 13 amino acids. Per germline, CDR1 MNHEY and CDR2 SVGEGT. As DNA, the CDR3 is TGTGCCAGCAGTTCTGGGGGAAGCTATGGCTACACCTTC. As protein: CASSSGGSYGYTF.

This chain joins TRBV27 and TRBJ2-1; 11 bases agree with TRBD2. Trimming at V came to 0 bases and at J to 0 bases, leaving 7 bases not matched to a gene. Germline CDR1 reads MNHEY; CDR2 reads SMNVEV (reference sequence). The CDR3 has 19 residues. CDR3 loop: CASSLSLAGGLSSYNEQFF. Written as DNA, the CDR3 is TGTGCCAGCAGTTTATCGCTAGCGGGGGGTCTTAGCTCCTACAATGAGCAGTTCTTC.